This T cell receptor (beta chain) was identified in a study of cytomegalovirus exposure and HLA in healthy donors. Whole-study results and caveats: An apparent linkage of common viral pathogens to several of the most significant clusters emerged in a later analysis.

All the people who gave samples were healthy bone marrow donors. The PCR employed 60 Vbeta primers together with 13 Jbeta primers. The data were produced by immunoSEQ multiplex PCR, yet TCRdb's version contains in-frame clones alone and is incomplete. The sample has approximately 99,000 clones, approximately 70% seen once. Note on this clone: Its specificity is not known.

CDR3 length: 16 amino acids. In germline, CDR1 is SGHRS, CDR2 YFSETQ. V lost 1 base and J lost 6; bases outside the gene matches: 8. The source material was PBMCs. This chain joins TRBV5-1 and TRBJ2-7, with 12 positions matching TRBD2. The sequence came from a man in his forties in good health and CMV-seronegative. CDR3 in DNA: TGCGCCAGCAGCTTGAATCGACCGGGACTAGCGGGCGAGCAGTACTTC. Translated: CASSLNRPGLAGEQYF.